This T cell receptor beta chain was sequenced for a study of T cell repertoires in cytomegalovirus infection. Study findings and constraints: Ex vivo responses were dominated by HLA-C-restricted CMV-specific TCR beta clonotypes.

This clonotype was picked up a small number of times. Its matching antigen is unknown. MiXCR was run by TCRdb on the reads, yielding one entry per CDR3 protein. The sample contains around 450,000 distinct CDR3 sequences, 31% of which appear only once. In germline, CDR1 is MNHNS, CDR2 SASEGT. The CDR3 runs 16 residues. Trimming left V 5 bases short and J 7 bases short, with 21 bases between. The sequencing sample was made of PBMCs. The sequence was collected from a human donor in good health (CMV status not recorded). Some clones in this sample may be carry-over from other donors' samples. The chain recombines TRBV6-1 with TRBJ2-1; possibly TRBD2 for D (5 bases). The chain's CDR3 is CASSTREPRLPNEQFF. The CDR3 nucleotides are TGTGCCAGCAGTACCCGGGAACCGAGGCTCCCAAATGAGCAGTTCTTC.